A selection of T cell receptor beta chains follows, all from one sample in a study of PD-1 blockade in classical Hodgkin lymphoma. Profiling relied on immunoSEQ multiplex PCR, and the TCRdb table lists in-frame clones only, not all of them. The sample shows roughly 100,000 clones, roughly 89% of them seen only once. This material consisted of peripheral blood mononuclear cells (PBMCs), taken before the fourth cycle of nivolumab. Source of these receptors: a human donor with classical Hodgkin lymphoma. The CDR3 runs from the conserved cysteine through the conserved F or W. A D gene is named only where the DNA matches it firmly. Rows give clone size only sometimes, using once, few, many, or a class for an expanded clone.

j_gene | v_gene | abundance | d_gene | len | CDR3nt | CDR3aa
TRBJ2-5 | TRBV18 | once | TRBD2 | 16 | TGTGCCAGCTCACCCGGGACTAGCGGGAGTAGGGTGACCCAGTACTTC | CASSPGTSGSRVTQYF
TRBJ1-1 | TRBV11-3 | . | . | 14 | TGTGCCAGCAGCGCCAGGGGTACAAACACTGAAGCTTTCTTT | CASSARGTNTEAFF
TRBJ2-3 | TRBV9 | . | . | 14 | TGTGCCAGCAGCGGCGACGGGAGTACCGATACGCAGTATTTT | CASSGDGSTDTQYF
TRBJ2-7 | TRBV2 | . | TRBD2 | 16 | TGTGCCAGCAGGGTGAATTTAGCGGGAGCAGCCTACGAGCAGTACTTC | CASRVNLAGAAYEQYF
TRBJ2-2 | TRBV28 | . | TRBD1 | 15 | TGTGCCAGCAGGGGGGACAGGGGGCGAACCGGGGAGCTGTTTTTT | CASRGDRGRTGELFF
TRBJ1-2 | TRBV6-4 | . | . | 14 | TGTGCCAGCAGTGACGGGGGGGCAGTCTCTGGCTACACCTTC | CASSDGGAVSGYTF
TRBJ2-2 | TRBV25-1 | . | . | 17 | TGTGCCAGCAGTGAAAGATCGTGGACCGCGCGCACCGGGGAGCTGTTTTTT | CASSERSWTARTGELFF
TRBJ1-1 | TRBV18 | . | . | 15 | TGTGCCAGCTCACCCATGGACGGGTTGCGCACTGAAGCTTTCTTT | CASSPMDGLRTEAFF
TRBJ1-5 | TRBV18 | . | TRBD1 | 16 | TGTGCCAGCTCACCGAACAGGGGGCGAGGCAATCAGCCCCAGCATTTT | CASSPNRGRGNQPQHF
TRBJ1-2 | TRBV7-9 | . | . | 11 | TGTGCCAGCAGCCGCCAATATGGCTACACCTTC | CASSRQYGYTF
TRBJ2-5 | TRBV5-1 | . | . | 13 | TGCGCCAGCAGCTCCGGACACCAAGAGACCCAGTACTTC | CASSSGHQETQYF
TRBJ1-4 | TRBV2 | . | . | 16 | TGTGCCAGCAGTGATATGGTGGTGGGGACGCGTGAAAAACTGTTTTTT | CASSDMVVGTREKLFF
TRBJ1-2 | TRBV27 | few | . | 14 | TGTGCCAGCAGTCTCACCACAGGGTTAGGTGGCTACACCTTC | CASSLTTGLGGYTF
TRBJ2-5 | TRBV5-4 | . | . | 15 | TGTGCCAGCAGCCACCGCGGAGTCCTTCAAGAGACCCAGTACTTC | CASSHRGVLQETQYF
TRBJ2-3 | TRBV29-1 | . | . | 16 | TGCAGCGTTGAGGATTTAACAGGGAGTAAGACAGATACGCAGTATTTT | CSVEDLTGSKTDTQYF
TRBJ1-2 | TRBV2 | . | TRBD1 | 13 | TGTGCCAGCAGTCGGGACAGCATCTATGGCTACACCTTC | CASSRDSIYGYTF
TRBJ1-2 | TRBV5-5 | . | . | 13 | TGTGCCAGCAGCTCGCGGACTAACTATGGCTACACCTTC | CASSSRTNYGYTF
TRBJ2-5 | TRBV27 | . | . | 13 | TGTGCCAGCAGTTTATCGGGCCAAGAGACCCAGTACTTC | CASSLSGQETQYF
TRBJ1-4 | TRBV6-5 | few | . | 14 | TGTGCCAGCAGCCGTGACCTAACAAGCGGGAAACTGTTTTTT | CASSRDLTSGKLFF
TRBJ2-3 | TRBV5-1 | . | TRBD2 | 15 | TGCGCCAGCAGCCTAGCGGGAGGGGTCACAGATACGCAGTATTTT | CASSLAGGVTDTQYF
TRBJ2-5 | TRBV2 | . | TRBD1 | 13 | TGTGCCAGTAGGGGACAGCCACAAGAGACCCAGTACTTC | CASRGQPQETQYF
TRBJ1-1 | TRBV4-2 | . | TRBD1 | 15 | TGTGCCAGCAGCCAAGATATGGGACAGCACCAAGAAGCTTTCTTT | CASSQDMGQHQEAFF
TRBJ2-1 | TRBV7-9 | . | . | 14 | TGTGCCAGCAGCTTAGTATACAGGAGCAATGAGCAGTTCTTC | CASSLVYRSNEQFF
TRBJ2-3 | TRBV5-1 | . | . | 15 | TGCGCCAGCAGCTTGGCACTTATAGTTACAGATACGCAGTATTTT | CASSLALIVTDTQYF
TRBJ2-3 | TRBV30 | . | . | 18 | TGTGCCCCACTAAGTGGGACAATTGGGAGGTTGGGCACAGATACGCAGTATTTT | CAPLSGTIGRLGTDTQYF
TRBJ2-3 | TRBV5-6 | . | TRBD2 | 16 | TGTGCCAGCAGCTTGCGAGCGGGAGGATACTCAGATACGCAGTATTTT | CASSLRAGGYSDTQYF
TRBJ1-2 | TRBV2 | . | . | 15 | TGTGCCAGCAGCCTCCGTCCGGTCCCTAACTATGGCTACACCTTC | CASSLRPVPNYGYTF
TRBJ2-7 | TRBV10-1 | . | . | 13 | TGCGCCAGCAGTGCGGACCGATCCTACGAGCAGTACTTC | CASSADRSYEQYF
TRBJ2-5 | TRBV6-1 | . | TRBD2 | 15 | TGTGCCAGCAGAGGGGGACTAGCAGACCAAGAGACCCAGTACTTC | CASRGGLADQETQYF
TRBJ2-1 | TRBV19 | . | . | 11 | TGTGCCACCAATGATGACAATGAGCAGTTCTTC | CATNDDNEQFF
TRBJ1-4 | TRBV11-2 | . | . | 15 | TGTGCCAGCAGCCTACGACAGGCAACTAATGAAAAACTGTTTTTT | CASSLRQATNEKLFF
TRBJ1-2 | TRBV20-1 | . | . | 11 | TGCAGTGCACCGATAGGACAGAGCTACACCTTC | CSAPIGQSYTF
TRBJ2-5 | TRBV6-5 | . | TRBD2 | 14 | TGTGCCAGCTCTCCCGGGGGGTTAGGAGAGACCCAGTACTTC | CASSPGGLGETQYF
TRBJ2-1 | TRBV27 | once | . | 13 | TGTGCCAGCATGTCGTTCTCCTACAATGAGCAGTTCTTC | CASMSFSYNEQFF
TRBJ1-1 | TRBV29-1 | . | . | 10 | TGCAGCGTTGCGGACGGTGAAGCTTTCTTT | CSVADGEAFF
TRBJ2-7 | TRBV7-9 | . | TRBD1 | 13 | TGTGCCAGCAGCGACAGGGGGCCTTACGAGCAGTACTTC | CASSDRGPYEQYF
TRBJ1-5 | TRBV9 | . | TRBD1 | 15 | TGTGCCAGCAGCCAGGGGGCCACAAACTATCAGCCCCAGCATTTT | CASSQGATNYQPQHF
TRBJ1-5 | TRBV10-2 | . | . | 16 | TGCGCCAGCAGTGACCCTCGACCCGGGCAGAGAGAGCCCCAGCATTTT | CASSDPRPGQREPQHF
TRBJ2-3 | TRBV5-6 | . | . | 12 | TGTGCCAGCAGCTTGGCCTTCGATACGCAGTATTTT | CASSLAFDTQYF
TRBJ2-7 | TRBV5-4 | . | . | 14 | TGTGCCAGCAGCTTGGTAGAGGGTGCCGGGGAGCAGTACTTC | CASSLVEGAGEQYF
TRBJ2-1 | TRBV27 | . | TRBD2 | 14 | TGTGCCAGCAGATCAAGCGGGAGTTACAATGAGCAGTTCTTC | CASRSSGSYNEQFF
TRBJ1-1 | TRBV7-2 | . | TRBD1 | 15 | TGTGCCAGCAGACCCAGACAGGGGGCGGGCACTGAAGCTTTCTTT | CASRPRQGAGTEAFF
TRBJ2-2 | TRBV5-6 | . | TRBD2 | 17 | TGTGCCAGCAGCACCGCGGCGGGAGGGCCGTACACCGGGGAGCTGTTTTTT | CASSTAAGGPYTGELFF
TRBJ2-3 | TRBV5-4 | . | TRBD1 | 16 | TGTGCCAGCAGCTTTGAGGGGGCGCGTAGCACAGATACGCAGTATTTT | CASSFEGARSTDTQYF
TRBJ2-7 | TRBV19 | once | . | 14 | TGTGCCAGTAGTATGGGTAGCGGTACCTACGAGCAGTACTTC | CASSMGSGTYEQYF
TRBJ1-2 | TRBV4-3 | . | . | 15 | TGCGCCAGCAGCCAAGGTCCAGGCCTAAACTATGGCTACACCTTC | CASSQGPGLNYGYTF
TRBJ1-1 | TRBV29-1 | . | . | 11 | TGCAGCGTTGAAGGACAGGTTGAAGCTTTCTTT | CSVEGQVEAFF
TRBJ1-5 | TRBV28 | . | . | 12 | TGTGCCAGCAGTCCGTTTGGCCAGCCCCAGCATTTT | CASSPFGQPQHF
TRBJ1-1 | TRBV7-9 | . | . | 15 | TGTGCCAGCAGCGAAGAGGGGGGCGTGAACACTGAAGCTTTCTTT | CASSEEGGVNTEAFF
TRBJ1-2 | TRBV7-9 | . | TRBD1 | 14 | TGTGCCAGCAGCTACGACAGGGGTAACTATGGCTACACCTTC | CASSYDRGNYGYTF